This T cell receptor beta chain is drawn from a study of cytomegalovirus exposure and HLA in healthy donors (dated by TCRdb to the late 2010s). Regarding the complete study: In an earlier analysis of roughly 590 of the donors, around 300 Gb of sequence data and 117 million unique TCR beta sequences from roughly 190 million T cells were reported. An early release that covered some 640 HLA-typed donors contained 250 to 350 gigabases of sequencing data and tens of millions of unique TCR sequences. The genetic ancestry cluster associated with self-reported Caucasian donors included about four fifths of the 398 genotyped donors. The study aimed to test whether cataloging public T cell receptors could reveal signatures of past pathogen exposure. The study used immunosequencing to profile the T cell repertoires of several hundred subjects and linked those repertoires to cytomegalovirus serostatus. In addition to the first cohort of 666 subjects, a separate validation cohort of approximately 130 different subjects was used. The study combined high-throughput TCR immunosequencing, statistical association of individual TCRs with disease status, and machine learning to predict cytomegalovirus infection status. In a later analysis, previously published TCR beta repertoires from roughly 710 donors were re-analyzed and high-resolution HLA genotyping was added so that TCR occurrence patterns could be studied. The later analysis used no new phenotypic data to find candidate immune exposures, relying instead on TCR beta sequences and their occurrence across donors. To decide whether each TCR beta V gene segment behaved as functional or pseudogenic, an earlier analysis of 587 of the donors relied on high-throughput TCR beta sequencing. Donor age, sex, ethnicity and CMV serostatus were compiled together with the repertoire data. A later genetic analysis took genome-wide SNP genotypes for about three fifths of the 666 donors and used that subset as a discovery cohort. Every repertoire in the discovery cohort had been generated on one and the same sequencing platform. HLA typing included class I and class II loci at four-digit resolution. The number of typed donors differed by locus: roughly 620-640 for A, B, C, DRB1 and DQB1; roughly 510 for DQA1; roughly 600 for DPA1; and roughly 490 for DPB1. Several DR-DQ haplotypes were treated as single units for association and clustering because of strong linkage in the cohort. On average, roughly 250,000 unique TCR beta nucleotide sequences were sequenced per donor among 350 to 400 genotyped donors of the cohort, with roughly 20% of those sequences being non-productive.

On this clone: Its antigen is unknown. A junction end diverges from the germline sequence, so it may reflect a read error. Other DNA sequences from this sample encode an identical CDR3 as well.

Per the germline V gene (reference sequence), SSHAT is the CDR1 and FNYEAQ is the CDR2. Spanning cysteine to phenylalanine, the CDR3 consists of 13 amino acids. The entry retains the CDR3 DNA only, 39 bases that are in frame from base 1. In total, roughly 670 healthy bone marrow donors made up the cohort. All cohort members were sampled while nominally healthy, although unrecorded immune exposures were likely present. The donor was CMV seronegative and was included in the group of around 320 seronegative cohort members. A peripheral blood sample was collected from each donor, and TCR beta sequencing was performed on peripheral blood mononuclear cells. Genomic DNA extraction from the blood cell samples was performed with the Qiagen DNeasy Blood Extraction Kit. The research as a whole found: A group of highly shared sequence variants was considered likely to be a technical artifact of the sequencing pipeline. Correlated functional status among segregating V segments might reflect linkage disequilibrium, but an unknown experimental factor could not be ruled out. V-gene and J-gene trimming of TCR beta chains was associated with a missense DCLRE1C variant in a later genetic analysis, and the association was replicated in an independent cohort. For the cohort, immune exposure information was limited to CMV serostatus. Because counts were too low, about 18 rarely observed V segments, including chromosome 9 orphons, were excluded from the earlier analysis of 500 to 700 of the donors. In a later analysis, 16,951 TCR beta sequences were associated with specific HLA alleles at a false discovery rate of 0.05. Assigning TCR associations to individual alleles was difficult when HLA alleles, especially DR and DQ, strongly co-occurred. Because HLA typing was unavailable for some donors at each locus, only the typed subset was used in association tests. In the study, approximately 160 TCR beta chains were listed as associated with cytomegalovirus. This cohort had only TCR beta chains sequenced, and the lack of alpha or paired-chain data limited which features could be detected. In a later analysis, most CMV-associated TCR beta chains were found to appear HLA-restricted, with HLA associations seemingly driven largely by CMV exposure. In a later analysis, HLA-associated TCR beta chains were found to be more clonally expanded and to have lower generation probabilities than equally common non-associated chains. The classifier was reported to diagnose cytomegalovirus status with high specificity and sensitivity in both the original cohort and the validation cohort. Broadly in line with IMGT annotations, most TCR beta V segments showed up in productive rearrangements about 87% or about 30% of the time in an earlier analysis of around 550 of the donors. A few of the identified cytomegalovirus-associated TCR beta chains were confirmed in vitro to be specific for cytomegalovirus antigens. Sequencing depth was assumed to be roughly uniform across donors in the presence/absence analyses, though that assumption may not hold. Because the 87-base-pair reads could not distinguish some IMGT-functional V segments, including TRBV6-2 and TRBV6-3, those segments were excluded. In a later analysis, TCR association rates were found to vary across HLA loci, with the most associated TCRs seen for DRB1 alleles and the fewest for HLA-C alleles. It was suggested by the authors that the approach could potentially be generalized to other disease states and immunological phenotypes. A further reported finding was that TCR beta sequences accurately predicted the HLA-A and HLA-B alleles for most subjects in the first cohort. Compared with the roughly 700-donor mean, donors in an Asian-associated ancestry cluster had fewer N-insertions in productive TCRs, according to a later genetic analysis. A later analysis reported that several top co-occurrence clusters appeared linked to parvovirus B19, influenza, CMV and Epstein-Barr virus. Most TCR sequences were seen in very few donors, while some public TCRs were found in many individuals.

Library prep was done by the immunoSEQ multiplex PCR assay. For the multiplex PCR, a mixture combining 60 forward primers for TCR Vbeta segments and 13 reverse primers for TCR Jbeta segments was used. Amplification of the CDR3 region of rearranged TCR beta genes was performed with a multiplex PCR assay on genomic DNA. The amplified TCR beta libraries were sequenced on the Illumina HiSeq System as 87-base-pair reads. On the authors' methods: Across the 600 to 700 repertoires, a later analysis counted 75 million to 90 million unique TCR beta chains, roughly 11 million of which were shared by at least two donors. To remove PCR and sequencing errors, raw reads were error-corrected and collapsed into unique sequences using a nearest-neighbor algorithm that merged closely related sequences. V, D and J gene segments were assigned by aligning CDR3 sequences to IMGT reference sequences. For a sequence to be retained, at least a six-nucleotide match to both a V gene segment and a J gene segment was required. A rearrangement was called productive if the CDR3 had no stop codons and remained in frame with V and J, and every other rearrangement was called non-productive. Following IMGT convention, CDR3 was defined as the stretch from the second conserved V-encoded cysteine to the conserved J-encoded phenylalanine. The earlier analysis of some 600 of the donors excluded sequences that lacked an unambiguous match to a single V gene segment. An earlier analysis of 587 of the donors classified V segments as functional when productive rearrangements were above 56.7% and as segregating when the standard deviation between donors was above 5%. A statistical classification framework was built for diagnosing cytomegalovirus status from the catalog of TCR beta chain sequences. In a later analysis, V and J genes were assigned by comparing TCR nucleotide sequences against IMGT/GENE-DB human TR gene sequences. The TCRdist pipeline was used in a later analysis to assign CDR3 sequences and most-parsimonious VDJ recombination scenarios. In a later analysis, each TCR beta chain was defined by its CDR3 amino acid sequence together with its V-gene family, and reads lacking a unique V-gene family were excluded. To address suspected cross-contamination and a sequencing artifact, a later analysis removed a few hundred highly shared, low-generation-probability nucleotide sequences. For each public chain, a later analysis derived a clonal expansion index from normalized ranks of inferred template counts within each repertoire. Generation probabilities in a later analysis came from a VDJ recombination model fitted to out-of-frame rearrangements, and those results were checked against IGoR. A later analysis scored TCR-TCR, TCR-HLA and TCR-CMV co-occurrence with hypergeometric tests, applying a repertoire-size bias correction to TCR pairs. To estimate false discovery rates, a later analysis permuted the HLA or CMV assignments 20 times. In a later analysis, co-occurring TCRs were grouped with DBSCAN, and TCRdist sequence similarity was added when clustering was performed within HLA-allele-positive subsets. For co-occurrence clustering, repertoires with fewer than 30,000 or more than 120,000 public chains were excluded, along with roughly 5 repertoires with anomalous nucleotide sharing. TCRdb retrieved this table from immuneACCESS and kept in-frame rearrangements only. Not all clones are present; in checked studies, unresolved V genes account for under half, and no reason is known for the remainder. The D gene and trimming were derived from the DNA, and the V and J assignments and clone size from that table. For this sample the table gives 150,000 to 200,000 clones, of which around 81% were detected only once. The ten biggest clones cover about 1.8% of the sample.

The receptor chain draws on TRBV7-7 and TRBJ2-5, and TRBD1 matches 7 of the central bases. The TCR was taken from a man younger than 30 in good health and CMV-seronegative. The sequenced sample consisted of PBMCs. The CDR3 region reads CASSRDREETQYF. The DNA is TGTGCTAGCAGCCGAGACAGGGAGGAGACCCAGTACTTC.